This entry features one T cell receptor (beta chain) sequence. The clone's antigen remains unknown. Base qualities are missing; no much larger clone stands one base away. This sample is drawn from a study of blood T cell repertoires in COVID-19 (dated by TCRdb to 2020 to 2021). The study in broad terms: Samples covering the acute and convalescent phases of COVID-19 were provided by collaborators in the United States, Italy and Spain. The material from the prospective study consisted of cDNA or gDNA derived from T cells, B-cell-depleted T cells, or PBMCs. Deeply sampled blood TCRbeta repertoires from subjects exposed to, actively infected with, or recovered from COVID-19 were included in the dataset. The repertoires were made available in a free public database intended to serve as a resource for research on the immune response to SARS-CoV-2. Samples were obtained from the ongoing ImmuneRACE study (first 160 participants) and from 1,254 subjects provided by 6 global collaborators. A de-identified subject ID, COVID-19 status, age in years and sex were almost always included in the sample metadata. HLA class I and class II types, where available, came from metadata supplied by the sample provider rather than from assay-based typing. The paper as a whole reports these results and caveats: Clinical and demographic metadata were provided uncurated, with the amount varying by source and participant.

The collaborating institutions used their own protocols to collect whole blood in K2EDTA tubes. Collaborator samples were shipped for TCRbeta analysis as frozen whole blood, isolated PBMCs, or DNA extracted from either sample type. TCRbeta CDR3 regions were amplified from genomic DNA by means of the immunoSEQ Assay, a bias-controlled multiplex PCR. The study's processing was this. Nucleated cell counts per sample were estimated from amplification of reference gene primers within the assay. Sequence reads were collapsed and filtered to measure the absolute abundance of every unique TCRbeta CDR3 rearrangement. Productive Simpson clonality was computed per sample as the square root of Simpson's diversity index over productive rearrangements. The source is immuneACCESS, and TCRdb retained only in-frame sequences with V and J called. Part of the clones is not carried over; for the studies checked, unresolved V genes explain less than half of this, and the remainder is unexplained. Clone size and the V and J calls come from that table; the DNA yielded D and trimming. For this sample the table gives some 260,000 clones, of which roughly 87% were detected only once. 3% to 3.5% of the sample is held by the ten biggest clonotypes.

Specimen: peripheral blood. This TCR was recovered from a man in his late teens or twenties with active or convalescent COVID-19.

The sequence in DNA is TGTGCCAGCAGCTCGTGGCAGGGAACTGAAAAACTGTTTTTT. Its translation is CASSSWQGTEKLFF. The sequence joins TRBV7-9 to TRBJ1-4; TRBD1 could be the D gene, as 5 bases match. Via the germline V gene (reference sequence), CDR1 is SEHNR and CDR2 FQNEAQ. Trimming takes 4 bases from V and 7 bases from J, and the germline ends sit 13 bases apart. The CDR3 has 14 amino acids, counting the end cysteine and phenylalanine. This entry keeps only the CDR3 DNA: 42 bases, framed from base 1.